The text below deals with one T cell receptor (beta chain). The antigen remains undetermined. CDR3 size: 14 residues. Germline loops: CDR1 SGHTA, CDR2 FQGNSA. V lost 3 bases and J lost 7, with 10 bases in between. This entry belongs to a study of cytomegalovirus exposure and HLA in healthy donors. Study-wide background: Within the Caucasian-associated ancestry cluster were roughly 81% of the approximately 400 genotyped donors. Regarding the study as a whole: Association of under 20,000 TCR beta sequences with HLA alleles was found at 0.05 false discovery rate in a later analysis. Among the CMV-associated chains, three were confirmed in vitro as specific for CMV antigens.

The PCR contained 60 Vbeta and 13 Jbeta primers. The repertoire was sequenced with immunoSEQ multiplex PCR; TCRdb's copy has only in-frame clones and lacks some. The data hold tens of thousands of clones, with 60% to 75% observed a single time. This sequence was found in a man aged 35-49 years in good health and CMV-seropositive. The sequenced sample was PBMCs. The chain employs TRBV7-2 and TRBJ1-6, with D uncertain. The DNA of the CDR3 is TGTGCCAGCAGCTTCGGGGTGGGGAATTCACCCCTCCACTTT. It encodes CASSFGVGNSPLHF.